This entry is about one T cell receptor (beta chain). Its ends do not fully match the called genes, so a read error is possible. The CDR3 loop spans 17 amino acids. Full-length variable regions came from constant-region reverse primers plus semi-nested Nested Universal Primer A PCR. TCRdb re-called the 5' RACE reads with MiXCR, one entry per CDR3 protein. This table has 7,200 or so distinct CDR3 sequences, about 40% appearing once. This receptor was taken from a female donor with breast cancer. The sample comprised memory CD4+ T cells sorted from blood. Subset indicated: memory CD4+ T cells, CD4+CD45RO+CD25-. The chain joins TRBV12-3 or TRBV12-4 to TRBJ2-7; 9 bases are shared with TRBD1. This CDR3 is CARSLVLWGQGNYEQYF. The CDR3 region has the DNA TGTGCCAGAAGTTTAGTGCTGTGGGGACAGGGCAATTACGAGCAGTACTTC.